What follows are 32 T cell receptor beta chains derived from one specimen sequenced in a study of control samples from healthy donors and cancer patients. Produced via immunoSEQ multiplex PCR; TCRdb's table is partial and in-frame only. The sample lists about 58,000 clones, roughly 94% occurring once. The sample consisted of blood. The receptors originated from a man younger than 40 in good health.

The chain recombines TRBV19 with TRBJ2-1; a possible D gene is TRBD2 (6 bases). V lost 1 base and J lost 4, with 11 bases in between. Germline loops: CDR1 LNHDA, CDR2 SQIVND (reference sequence). The CDR3 length is 15 residues. The CDR3 nucleotides are TGTGCCAGTAGTATAGTCCCTAGCGAGTACAATGAGCAGTTCTTC. This encodes CASSIVPSEYNEQFF. The whole variable domain, remainder taken from reference TRBV19 and TRBJ2-1, is DGGITQSPKYLFRKEGQNVTLSCEQNLNHDAMYWYRQDPGQGLRLIYYSQIVNDFQKGDIAEGYSVSREKKESFPLTVTSAQKNPTAFYLCASSIVPSEYNEQFFGPGTRLTVL.

This rearrangement joins TRBV4-1 to TRBJ2-2, with 9 bases fitting TRBD2. CDR1 and CDR2 from the germline V gene are MGHRA and YSYEKL. Trimming took 3 bases from V and 2 from J; bases not matched to a gene: 7. The length of the CDR3 is 17 residues. The CDR3 DNA sequence: TGCGCCAGCAGCCACTTAAGCGGGAGGTTTAACACCGGGGAGCTGTTTTTT. Translating it yields CASSHLSGRFNTGELFF.

The chain has TRBV5-4 and TRBJ2-2; D may be TRBD2 (5 bases). This CDR3 is built from 14 residues. CDR1 is SGHNT, CDR2 YYREEE, per germline (reference sequence). Trimming removed 2 bases from V and 1 base from J, with 6 bases in between. The CDR3: CASSLAVNTGELFF. The CDR3 nucleotides read TGTGCCAGCAGCTTAGCGGTGAACACCGGGGAGCTGTTTTTT.

This chain joins TRBV30 and TRBJ1-3; 10 bases agree with TRBD1. From germline, CDR1 is GTSNPN and CDR2 SVGIG (reference sequence). CDR3 size: 15 residues. Trimming at V came to 2 bases and at J to 2 bases, leaving 3 bases not matched to a gene. In DNA, the CDR3 is TGTGCCTGGAGTAGGACAGGGGGAGCTGGAAACACCATATATTTT. Amino acids: CAWSRTGGAGNTIYF.

V usage is TRBV7-7 and J usage is TRBJ2-3; D unresolved. The CDR3 length is 16 residues. Germline loops: CDR1 SSHAT, CDR2 FNYEAQ (reference sequence). Trimming pared 2 bases from V and 6 bases from J, leaving 18 bases between. In nucleotides, the CDR3 is TGTGCCAGCAGCTTAAGAGCCAACGCAGAAGGGGATACGCAGTATTTT. Translated, it gives CASSLRANAEGDTQYF.

The chain combines TRBV25-1 with TRBJ1-6, with 10 bases lining up with TRBD1. The V gene end was trimmed by 5 bases and the J gene end by 11 bases; junction bases not matched to a gene: 6. Germline V gene lookup returns CDR1 MGHDK and CDR2 SYGVNS. The CDR3 loop spans 14 amino acids. This chain's CDR3 is CASSMTGGKTPLHF. Written as DNA, the CDR3 is TGTGCCAGCAGTATGACAGGGGGCAAAACACCCCTCCACTTT.

The chain uses TRBV29-1 and TRBJ1-3; 12 bases agree with TRBD1. CDR1 and CDR2 (germline): SQVTM, ANQGSEA. The V segment lost 6 bases and the J segment 1 base; nucleotides outside the gene matches: 7. CDR3 length: 16 amino acids. CDR3 protein: CSVAPGQGASGNTIYF. DNA of the CDR3: TGCAGCGTCGCGCCGGGACAGGGGGCGTCTGGAAACACCATATATTTT.

The CDR3 region has the DNA TGTGCCAGCAGCACTGACTTAGGGGACGTCAATGGCTACACCTTC. This encodes CASSTDLGDVNGYTF. The chain employs TRBV21-1 and TRBJ1-2. TRBV21-1 corresponds to a pseudogene. The CDR3 runs 15 residues.

DNA of the CDR3: TGTGCCAGCAGCCGTTACAAAGGGACAGCAGAAGAAGCTTTCTTT. This translates into CASSRYKGTAEEAFF. The chain joins TRBV7-8 to TRBJ1-1; 7 bases align to TRBD1. This CDR3 is built from 15 residues. V dropped 5 bases and J dropped 8; count of bases not matched to a gene: 14. Germline-derived CDR1 and CDR2 are SGHVS and FQNEAQ. Together with reference TRBV7-8 and TRBJ1-1, the CDR3 gives the full variable domain: GAGVSQSPRYKVAKRGQDVALRCDPISGHVSLFWYQQALGQGPEFLTYFQNEAQLDKSGLPSDRFFAERPEGSVSTLKIQRTQQEDSAVYLCASSRYKGTAEEAFFGQGTRLTVV.

This clone was counted once. The chain has TRBV9 and TRBJ1-3, with 11 bases fitting TRBD1. Germline V gene sequence: CDR1 SGDLS, CDR2 YYNGEE. The CDR3 runs to 14 residues. V gave up 3 bases and J gave up 13 bases; unmatched junction bases: 9. As DNA, the CDR3 is TGTGCCAGCAGCGAGCGGGACAGGGGGGAGGATATATATTTT. Its translation: CASSERDRGEDIYF.

V is TRBV6-1 and J is TRBJ2-3; TRBD2 aligns across 9 bases. Trimming at V came to 4 bases and at J to 4 bases, leaving 9 bases not matched to a gene. The CDR3 consists of 16 residues. Germline CDR1 and CDR2: MNHNS and SASEGT. CDR3 in DNA: TGTGCCAGCAGTGGGATAGCGGGAGTTGGTGCAGATACGCAGTATTTT. Encoded protein: CASSGIAGVGADTQYF.

The chain links TRBV27 to TRBJ1-2; no reliable D call. Germline CDR1 reads MNHEY; CDR2 reads SMNVEV (reference sequence). The CDR3 extends over 13 amino acids. The V end was cut by 8 bases, the J end by 5 bases, with 15 bases between. The CDR3 here is CASGGSRAYGYTF. In nucleotides, the CDR3 is TGTGCCAGCGGAGGGTCGCGGGCGTATGGCTACACCTTC.

DNA of the CDR3: TGCGCCAGCAGCTTGGAGGACACCACAGATACGCAGTATTTT. Amino acids: CASSLEDTTDTQYF. The chain combines TRBV5-1 with TRBJ2-3; D is perhaps TRBD1 (5 bases). Trimming left V 0 bases short and J 2 bases short, with 7 bases between. The CDR3 extends over 14 amino acids. The V gene's germline CDR1 is SGHRS and CDR2 YFSETQ.

The J gene is TRBJ1-2, the V gene TRBV7-8, with D unclear. V was pared by 8 bases and J by 7 bases, with 14 bases between. This CDR3 region has 12 residues. Germline values: CDR1 SGHVS, CDR2 FQNEAQ. CDR3 residues: CASDGPSGGYTF. In DNA, the CDR3 is TGTGCCAGCGACGGTCCCTCGGGTGGCTACACCTTC. The full variable domain, in which reference TRBV7-8 and TRBJ1-2 provide the parts outside the CDR3, is GAGVSQSPRYKVAKRGQDVALRCDPISGHVSLFWYQQALGQGPEFLTYFQNEAQLDKSGLPSDRFFAERPEGSVSTLKIQRTQQEDSAVYLCASDGPSGGYTFGSGTRLTVV.

This rearrangement joins TRBV10-3 to TRBJ1-4; TRBD1 is a possible D gene (6 bases). The CDR3 runs to 14 residues. Germline CDR1 and CDR2: ENHRY and SYGVKD. Trimming removed 10 bases at V and 0 bases at J, with 12 bases between. The CDR3 loop is CATGQTATNEKLFF. CDR3 in DNA: TGTGCCACAGGACAGACAGCAACTAATGAAAAACTGTTTTTT.

This chain joins TRBV30 and TRBJ1-5, with TRBD1 matching 7 bases. Germline-derived CDR1 and CDR2 are GTSNPN and SVGIG (reference sequence). Trimming cost V 4 bases and J 1 base; bases outside gene matches: 7. The CDR3 consists of 15 residues. The CDR3 is CAWIAKGQSNQPQHF. As DNA, the CDR3 is TGTGCCTGGATCGCGAAGGGACAGAGCAATCAGCCCCAGCATTTT. Combining the CDR3 with reference TRBV30 and TRBJ1-5 gives the whole variable domain SQTIHQWPATLVQPVGSPLSLECTVEGTSNPNLYWYRQAAGRGLQLLFYSVGIGQISSEVPQNLSASRPQDRQFILSSKKLLLSDSGFYLCAWIAKGQSNQPQHFGDGTRLSIL.

The rearrangement joins TRBV5-1 to TRBJ2-7; 8 nucleotides agree with TRBD1. V was pared by 4 bases and J by 2 bases, with 8 bases of the junction left unmatched. CDR3 size: 15 residues. The germline V gene encodes CDR1 SGHRS and CDR2 YFSETQ. The CDR3, as DNA: TGCGCCAGCAGCCGACAGGGGACTCCTGCCTACGAGCAGTACTTC. As protein: CASSRQGTPAYEQYF.

The gene calls are TRBV11-2 and TRBJ2-7; D remains ambiguous. Germline loops: CDR1 SGHAT, CDR2 FQNNGV. The CDR3 runs 12 residues. V was pared by 1 base and J by 5 bases, with 6 bases between. The CDR3 sequence is CASSLAQNEQYF. As DNA, the CDR3 is TGTGCCAGCAGCTTAGCCCAGAACGAGCAGTACTTC. The entire variable domain, with the rest obtained from reference TRBV11-2 and TRBJ2-7, is as follows: EAGVAQSPRYKIIEKRQSVAFWCNPISGHATLYWYQQILGQGPKLLIQFQNNGVVDDSQLPKDRFSAERLKGVDSTLKIQPAKLEDSAVYLCASSLAQNEQYFGPGTRLTVT.

The V call is TRBV6-5, the J call TRBJ2-1; TRBD1 aligns across 8 bases. The ends lost 8 bases at V and 5 bases at J; junction bases unmatched: 5. Germline V gives CDR1 MNHEY, CDR2 SVGAGI. This CDR3 has 13 amino acids. The CDR3 nucleotides read TGTGCCAGCGGGACAGGTCCCAACAATGAGCAGTTCTTC. Protein product: CASGTGPNNEQFF.

The chain joins TRBV29-1 to TRBJ1-1; 9 bases fit TRBD1. This CDR3 is 11 amino acids long. Germline CDR1 SQVTM, CDR2 ANQGSEA. Trimming at V came to 6 bases and at J to 5 bases, leaving 1 base not matched to a gene. CDR3 coding DNA: TGCAGCGTAGGACAGGGGACTGAAGCTTTCTTT. This translates into CSVGQGTEAFF.

The V gene is TRBV19, the J gene TRBJ1-5; TRBD1 matches at 9 bases. The germline V gene has CDR1 LNHDA and CDR2 SQIVND (reference sequence). Trimming at V came to 3 bases and at J to 6 bases, leaving 0 bases not matched to a gene. This CDR3 region has 13 residues. CDR3 loop: CASSMDRGQPQHF. CDR3 in DNA: TGTGCCAGTAGTATGGACAGGGGTCAGCCCCAGCATTTT.

This clone was recorded only once. The rearrangement uses TRBV2 and TRBJ1-5; 8 nucleotides match TRBD1. Looked up from germline, CDR1 is SNHLY and CDR2 is FYNNEI. This CDR3 comprises 14 residues. J was trimmed by 6 bases and V by 8 bases; bases with no gene match: 9. The CDR3 loop is CASSSRDRFQPQHF. CDR3 nucleotides: TGTGCCAGCTCCTCCCGGGACAGGTTTCAGCCCCAGCATTTT.

The chain joins TRBV7-2 to TRBJ1-5; 7 nucleotides match TRBD1. This CDR3 comprises 15 residues. After removal of 5 bases from V and 0 bases from J, the junction contained 4 bases not matched to a gene. Germline CDR1 and CDR2: SGHTA and FQGNSA. The CDR3 loop reads CASSLGTVSNQPQHF. As DNA, the CDR3 is TGTGCCAGCAGCCTCGGGACAGTTAGCAATCAGCCCCAGCATTTT.

V and J are TRBV5-5 and TRBJ2-3, with D maybe TRBD2 (6 bases). The V and J ends lost 4 bases and 2 bases respectively, with 11 bases between them. This CDR3 has 14 residues. The germline gives CDR1 SGHKS, CDR2 YYEKEE (reference sequence). The chain's CDR3 is CASSLGLITDTQYF. In nucleotides, the CDR3 is TGTGCCAGCAGCCTCGGACTAATCACAGATACGCAGTATTTT. The full variable domain, in which reference TRBV5-5 and TRBJ2-3 provide the parts outside the CDR3, is DAGVTQSPTHLIKTRGQQVTLRCSPISGHKSVSWYQQVLGQGPQFIFQYYEKEERGRGNFPDRFSARQFPNYSSELNVNALLLGDSALYLCASSLGLITDTQYFGPGTRLTVL.

V usage is TRBV28 and J usage is TRBJ2-7, with TRBD1 identical over 10 bases. J was trimmed by 2 bases and V by 6 bases; bases with no gene match: 10. This CDR3 region has 16 residues. Germline loops: CDR1 MDHEN, CDR2 SYDVKM. The CDR3: CASRSRDRGRPYEQYF. For the CDR3, the DNA is TGTGCCAGCAGGTCTAGGGACAGGGGACGACCCTACGAGCAGTACTTC.

This sequence joins TRBV24-1 and TRBJ2-7, with TRBD1 identical over 7 bases. The V gene end was trimmed by 4 bases and the J gene end by 3 bases; junction bases not matched to a gene: 2. Germline lookup yields CDR1 KGHDR and CDR2 SFDVKD. The CDR3 loop spans 13 amino acids. The DNA of the CDR3 is TGTGCCACCAGTGACGACAGGGACTACGAGCAGTACTTC. As protein: CATSDDRDYEQYF.

V is TRBV6-1 and J is TRBJ2-3; 7 nucleotides match TRBD2. The germline V gene has CDR1 MNHNS and CDR2 SASEGT. The ends lost 2 bases at V and 0 bases at J; junction bases unmatched: 5. This CDR3 contains 16 residues. CDR3 DNA: TGTGCCAGCAGTGAATGGAATAGCGGGAGCACAGATACGCAGTATTTT. This translates into CASSEWNSGSTDTQYF.

The chain employs TRBV5-1 and TRBJ1-2; D is ambiguous. Trimming pared 3 bases from V and 7 bases from J, leaving 10 bases between. CDR1 is SGHRS and CDR2 is YFSETQ in the germline V gene. The length of the CDR3 is 12 residues. The CDR3 bases are TGCGCCAGCAGCTCCGAGGGCTTTGGCTACACCTTC. Translating it yields CASSSEGFGYTF.

This chain uses TRBV5-6 with TRBJ2-5; tentative D call: TRBD1 (5 bases). CDR1 is SGHDT and CDR2 is YYEEEE in the germline V gene. The ends were cut back, 4 bases at V and 0 bases at J, with 16 bases in the middle. This CDR3 contains 16 residues. In nucleotides, the CDR3 is TGTGCCAGCAGCCCCTCTGACAGAACGTACCAAGAGACCCAGTACTTC. Translation: CASSPSDRTYQETQYF.

This chain connects TRBV9 to TRBJ2-5; no definite D call. CDR1 is SGDLS, CDR2 YYNGEE, per germline. The V and J ends lost 2 bases and 0 bases respectively, with 8 bases between them. This CDR3 is 14 amino acids long. This chain's CDR3 is CASSVRDYQETQYF. CDR3 nucleotides: TGTGCCAGCAGCGTTCGTGATTACCAAGAGACCCAGTACTTC.

The chain uses TRBV24-1 and TRBJ1-2, with 10 bases matching TRBD1. This CDR3 contains 14 residues. From germline, CDR1 is KGHDR and CDR2 SFDVKD. The junction had 3 bases not matched to a gene; V was cut back by 4 bases and J by 5 bases. Written as DNA, the CDR3 is TGTGCCACCAGTGAGCCGGGACAGGGGTATGGCTACACCTTC. This codes for CATSEPGQGYGYTF.

This rearrangement joins TRBV9 to TRBJ2-4; weak D call: TRBD2 (7 bases). Germline values: CDR1 SGDLS, CDR2 YYNGEE. Trimming cost V 0 bases and J 1 base, with 11 bases left between them. This CDR3 region has 16 residues. CDR3 DNA sequence: TGTGCCAGCAGCGTAGGGGAGGGGGTGGCCAAAAACATTCAGTACTTC. Its protein is CASSVGEGVAKNIQYF.